Each of the 17 T cell receptor beta chains below was sequenced from the same sample in a study of control samples from healthy donors and cancer patients. The protocol was immunoSEQ multiplex PCR, while the TCRdb copy is restricted to in-frame clones and leaves out a portion. The sample records roughly 130,000 clones, 70% to 90% being singletons. Material for sequencing was blood. The receptors here all came from a woman aged 30 to 39 in good health.

The sample holds one count of this clone. The chain is built from TRBV3-1 (or the pseudogene TRBV3-2) and TRBJ2-5, with 14 bases that match TRBD2. J gave up 4 bases and V 2 bases, and 12 bases lay outside the gene matches. Germline V gene sequence: CDR1 LGHDT, CDR2 YNNKEL (reference sequence). This CDR3 is built from 19 residues. CDR3 nucleotides: TGTGCCAGCAGCCAACCCACCGGGACTAGCGGGAGTAGAGTAGAGACCCAGTACTTC. Translation: CASSQPTGTSGSRVETQYF.

V gene TRBV30 combines with J gene TRBJ1-1, with D unclear. The CDR3 has 11 residues. The germline CDR1 and CDR2 sequences are GTSNPN and SVGIG (reference sequence). The V gene lost 6 bases and the J gene lost 4 bases, with 9 bases spanning the gap. As DNA, the CDR3 is TGTGCCTGCGAGGCACGCACTGAAGCTTTCTTT. This translates into CACEARTEAFF.

This rearrangement joins TRBV9 to TRBJ2-3; no clear D gene. The V gene's germline CDR1 is SGDLS and CDR2 YYNGEE. This CDR3 is built from 13 residues. Trimming stripped 3 bases from V and 5 bases from J, with 10 bases between. CDR3 loop: CASSAGPGDTQYF. The CDR3 nucleotides read TGTGCCAGCAGCGCGGGCCCTGGAGATACGCAGTATTTT.

The V and J genes are TRBV12-3 or TRBV12-4 and TRBJ1-2, with a possible D match to TRBD1 (5 bases). The CDR3 is made up of 13 amino acids. V lost 3 bases and J 2 bases, leaving 7 bases between the germline ends. The CDR3 loop reads CASSLNRNYGYTF. Here the CDR3 DNA reads TGTGCCAGCAGTTTGAACAGGAACTATGGCTACACCTTC.

The rearrangement links TRBV5-5 to TRBJ2-7; the D is unclear. Germline V gives CDR1 SGHKS, CDR2 YYEKEE (reference sequence). Trimming took off 2 bases at V and 0 bases at J, with 9 bases between the two ends. The CDR3 spans 14 residues. The CDR3, as DNA: TGTGCCAGCAGCTTACTGCCCCGCTCCTACGAGCAGTACTTC. Translating gives CASSLLPRSYEQYF.

This chain links TRBV27 with TRBJ2-1; 7 nucleotides align to TRBD1. J lost 2 bases, V lost 2 bases, and 3 bases had no gene match. This CDR3 region has 15 residues. Germline assignment: CDR1 MNHEY and CDR2 SMNVEV (reference sequence). The CDR3 DNA follows: TGTGCCAGCAGTTTAGACAGGGTGACCTACAATGAGCAGTTCTTC. Translation gives CASSLDRVTYNEQFF.

CDR3 DNA sequence: TGTGCCAGTAGTCCTGGACTGATATATGGCTACACCTTC. The encoded protein is CASSPGLIYGYTF. The gene calls are TRBV19 and TRBJ1-2; no definite D call. Germline CDR1 LNHDA, CDR2 SQIVND (reference sequence). Trimming cost V 5 bases and J 5 bases, with 12 bases left between them. The CDR3 length is 13 residues.

This clone was seen more than once but under ten times. The rearrangement joins TRBV10-1 to TRBJ2-1, with TRBD2 matching over 9 bases. The CDR3 covers 19 residues. V trimming: 4 bases; J trimming: 3 bases; junction bases outside the gene matches: 16. Germline lookup yields CDR1 WNHNN and CDR2 SYGVQD (reference sequence). CDR3 nucleotides: TGCGCCAGCAGTGTAACCGGGACTAGCACGAGCACTGTCTACAATGAGCAGTTCTTC. This translates into CASSVTGTSTSTVYNEQFF.

This chain connects TRBV10-3 to TRBJ2-2; D gene unclear. Trimming removed 6 bases from V and 4 bases from J, with 9 bases in between. This CDR3 is 13 amino acids long. The germline V gene encodes CDR1 ENHRY and CDR2 SYGVKD. For the CDR3, the DNA is TGTGCCATCAGACTCCCGGGCACCGGGGAGCTGTTTTTT. Amino acids: CAIRLPGTGELFF.

The chain combines TRBV2 with TRBJ2-7; D remains ambiguous. Germline V lookup: CDR1 SNHLY, CDR2 FYNNEI. Trimming took off 7 bases at V and 3 bases at J, with 7 bases between the two ends. The CDR3 loop spans 11 amino acids. The CDR3: CASTINYEQYF. The CDR3 nucleotides read TGTGCCAGCACCATCAACTACGAGCAGTACTTC.

The chain combines TRBV7-2 with TRBJ2-3; D unresolved. V shed 4 bases and J shed 4 bases, with 6 bases lying between them. Looked up from germline, CDR1 is SGHTA and CDR2 is FQGNSA. The length of the CDR3 is 12 residues. The CDR3 coding sequence is TGTGCCAGCAGCTCCGCTCCAGATACGCAGTATTTT. This codes for CASSSAPDTQYF.

This chain uses TRBV5-1 with TRBJ2-2; 7 nucleotides match TRBD1. V lost 4 bases and J lost 1; bases outside the gene matches: 4. The CDR3 extends over 15 amino acids. From germline, CDR1 is SGHRS and CDR2 YFSETQ. The CDR3, as DNA: TGCGCCAGCAGCCCATGGACAGGGAACACCGGGGAGCTGTTTTTT. Amino acid sequence: CASSPWTGNTGELFF.

This clone was seen just once. The chain employs TRBV28 and TRBJ2-7; D call uncertain. V was pared by 2 bases and J by 1 base, with 6 bases between. The CDR3 consists of 13 residues. CDR1 and CDR2 (germline): MDHEN, SYDVKM. The CDR3 DNA follows: TGTGCCAGCAGTTTAATGGTGTCCTACGAGCAGTACTTC. It is translated as CASSLMVSYEQYF.

Worth noting for this clone: Its ends do not fully match the called genes, so a read error is possible. Other nucleotide sequences in the sample specify the same CDR3. The chain uses TRBV6-1 and TRBJ1-2; D unclear. The germline V gene has CDR1 MNHNS and CDR2 SASEGT. There are 12 residues in the CDR3. The CDR3 loop is CASSERGYGYTF. CDR3 coding DNA: TGTGCCAGCAGTGAACGAGGCTATGGTTACACCTTC.

This rearrangement joins TRBV27 to TRBJ1-5; D might be TRBD1 (6 bases). Germline CDR1 reads MNHEY; CDR2 reads SMNVEV (reference sequence). CDR3 length: 16 residues. The V end lost 4 bases, the J end lost 3 bases, and 16 bases lay between the germline ends. The CDR3 DNA is TGTGCCAGCAGTTCCCTCTCGACAGGCTACAATCAGCCCCAGCATTTT. This gives the protein CASSSLSTGYNQPQHF.

The gene calls are TRBV6-5 and TRBJ1-2; D might be TRBD1 (5 bases). V was clipped by 11 bases and J by 5 bases, with 15 bases between them. The germline gives CDR1 MNHEY, CDR2 SVGAGI. The CDR3 loop spans 12 amino acids. The CDR3 reads CAAHLGGYGYTF. CDR3 bases: TGTGCCGCCCACCTCGGGGGGTATGGCTACACCTTC.

Comment on this clone: Other nucleotide sequences from this sample produce the same CDR3. The gene calls are TRBV6-5 and TRBJ1-1; D remains ambiguous. Trimming removed 6 bases at V and 2 bases at J, with 4 bases between. CDR1 MNHEY and CDR2 SVGAGI come from the germline V gene. The CDR3 is made up of 11 amino acids. CDR3: CASRVNTEAFF. The DNA of the CDR3 is TGTGCCAGCAGAGTTAACACTGAAGCTTTCTTT.